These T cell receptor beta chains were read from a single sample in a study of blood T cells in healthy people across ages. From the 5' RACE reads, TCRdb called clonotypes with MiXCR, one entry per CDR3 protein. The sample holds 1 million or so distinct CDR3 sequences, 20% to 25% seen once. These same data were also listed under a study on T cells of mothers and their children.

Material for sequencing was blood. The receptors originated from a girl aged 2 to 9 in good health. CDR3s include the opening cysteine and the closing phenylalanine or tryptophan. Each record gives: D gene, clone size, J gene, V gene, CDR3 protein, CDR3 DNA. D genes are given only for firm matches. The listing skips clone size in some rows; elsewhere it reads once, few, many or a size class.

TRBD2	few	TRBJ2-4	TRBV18	CASSPGGESEFHQENIQYF	TGTGCCAGCTCACCCGGGGGGGAATCAGAATTCCATCAGGAAAACATTCAGTACTTC
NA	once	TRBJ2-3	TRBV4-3	CASSSTGPADTQYF	TGCGCCAGCAGCTCAACGGGCCCAGCAGATACGCAGTATTTT
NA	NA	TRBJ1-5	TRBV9	CASSVAPQLQPQHF	TGTGCCAGCAGCGTAGCCCCCCAGTTACAGCCCCAGCATTTT
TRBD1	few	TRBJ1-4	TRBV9	CASSFGQGDEKLFF	TGTGCCAGCAGCTTCGGACAGGGTGATGAAAAACTGTTTTTT
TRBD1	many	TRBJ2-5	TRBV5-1	CASSPTGGRETQYF	TGCGCCAGCAGCCCAACAGGGGGCCGAGAGACCCAGTACTTC
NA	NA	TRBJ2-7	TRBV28	CANSLDTTYEQYF	TGTGCCAACAGCCTTGACACAACCTACGAGCAGTACTTC
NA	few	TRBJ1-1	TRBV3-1	CASSPRVAGTEAFF	TGTGCCAGCAGCCCGCGGGTCGCGGGCACTGAAGCTTTCTTT
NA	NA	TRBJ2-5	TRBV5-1	CASSLVYPGGQETQYF	TGCGCCAGCAGCTTGGTCTACCCCGGGGGCCAAGAGACCCAGTACTTC
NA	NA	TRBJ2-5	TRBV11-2	CASSLEGLAGETQYF	TGTGCCAGCAGCTTAGAAGGCCTAGCTGGGGAGACCCAGTACTTC
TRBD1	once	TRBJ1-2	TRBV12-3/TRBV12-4	CASSISRQGDGYTF	TGTGCCAGCAGTATCTCCAGACAGGGAGATGGCTACACCTTC
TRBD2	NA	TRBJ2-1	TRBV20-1	CSARDPASGNYNEQFF	TGCAGTGCTAGAGATCCGGCTAGCGGAAATTACAATGAGCAGTTCTTC
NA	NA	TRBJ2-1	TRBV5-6	CASILGTNQLEQFF	TGTGCCAGCATCCTCGGGACCAATCAATTAGAGCAGTTCTTC
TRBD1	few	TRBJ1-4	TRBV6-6	CAREGGAGEKLFF	TGTGCCAGAGAAGGGGGCGCGGGTGAAAAACTGTTTTTT
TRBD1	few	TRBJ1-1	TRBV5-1	CASSARDSEAFF	TGCGCCAGCAGCGCCCGGGACAGTGAAGCTTTCTTT
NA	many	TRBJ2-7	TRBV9	CASSGGGFYEQYF	TGTGCCAGCAGCGGAGGGGGGTTTTACGAGCAGTACTTC
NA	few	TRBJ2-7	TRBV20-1	CSARGLDRYEQYF	TGCAGTGCTAGAGGACTAGATCGATACGAGCAGTACTTC
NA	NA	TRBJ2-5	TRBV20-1	CSARAAGYSQETQYF	TGCAGTGCTAGGGCTGCGGGGTACAGCCAAGAGACCCAGTACTTC
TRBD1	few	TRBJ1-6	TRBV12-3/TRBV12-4	CASSLVTGEAQNSPLHF	TGTGCCAGCAGCCTAGTGACAGGGGAGGCCCAAAATTCACCCCTCCACTTT
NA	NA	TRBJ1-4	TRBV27	CASSPRQAANEKLFF	TGTGCCAGCAGTCCCCGACAGGCAGCTAATGAAAAACTGTTTTTT
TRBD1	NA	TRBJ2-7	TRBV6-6	CASSRSDRAPYEQYF	TGTGCCAGCAGTCGATCGGACAGGGCGCCCTACGAGCAGTACTTC
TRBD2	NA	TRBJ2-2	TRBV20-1	CSARDRIAGNTGELFF	TGCAGTGCTAGAGATCGGATAGCGGGGAACACCGGGGAGCTGTTTTTT